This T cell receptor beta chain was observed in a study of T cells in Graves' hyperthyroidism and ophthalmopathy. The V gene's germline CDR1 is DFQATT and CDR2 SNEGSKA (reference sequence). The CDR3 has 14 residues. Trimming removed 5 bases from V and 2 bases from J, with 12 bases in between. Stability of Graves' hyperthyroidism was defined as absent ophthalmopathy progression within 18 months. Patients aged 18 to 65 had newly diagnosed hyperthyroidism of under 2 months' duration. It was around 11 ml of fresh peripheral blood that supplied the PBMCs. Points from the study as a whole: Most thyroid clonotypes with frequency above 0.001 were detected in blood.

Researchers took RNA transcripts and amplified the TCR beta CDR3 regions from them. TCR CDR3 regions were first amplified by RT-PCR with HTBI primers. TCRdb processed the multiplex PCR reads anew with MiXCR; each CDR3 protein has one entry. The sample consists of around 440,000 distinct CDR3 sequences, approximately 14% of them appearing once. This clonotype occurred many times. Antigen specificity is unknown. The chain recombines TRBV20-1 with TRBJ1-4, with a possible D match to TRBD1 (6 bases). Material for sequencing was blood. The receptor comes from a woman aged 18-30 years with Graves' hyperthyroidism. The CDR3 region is CSAATGFTNEKLFF. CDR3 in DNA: TGCAGTGCTGCCACAGGGTTCACTAATGAAAAACTGTTTTTT.